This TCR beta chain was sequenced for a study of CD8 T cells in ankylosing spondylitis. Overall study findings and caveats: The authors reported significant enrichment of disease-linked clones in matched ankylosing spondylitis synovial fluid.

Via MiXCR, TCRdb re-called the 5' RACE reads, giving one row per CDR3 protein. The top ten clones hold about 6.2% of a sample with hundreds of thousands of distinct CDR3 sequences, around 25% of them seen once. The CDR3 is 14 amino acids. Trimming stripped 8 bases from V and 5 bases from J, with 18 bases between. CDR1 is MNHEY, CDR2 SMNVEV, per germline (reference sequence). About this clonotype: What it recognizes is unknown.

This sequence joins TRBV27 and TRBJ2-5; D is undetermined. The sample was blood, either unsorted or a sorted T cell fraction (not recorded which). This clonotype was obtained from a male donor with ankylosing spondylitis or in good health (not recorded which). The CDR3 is CASSRPGLGETQYF. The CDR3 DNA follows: TGTGCCAGCTCACGGCCGGGCTTGGGGGAGACCCAGTACTTC.